The 32 T cell receptor beta chains below come from one sample, sequenced in a study of cytomegalovirus exposure and HLA in healthy donors. PCR primers comprised 60 Vbeta and 13 Jbeta primers. Data came from immunoSEQ multiplex PCR; TCRdb stores just in-frame clones and leaves some out. The profile shows around 150,000 clones, approximately 80% of them singletons. Sequenced material: PBMCs. These receptors came from a man under 40 in good health and CMV-seronegative.

V usage is TRBV9 and J usage is TRBJ2-1; weak D call: TRBD1 (5 bases). V was trimmed by 0 bases and J by 4 bases, leaving 14 bases between them. The CDR3 extends over 16 amino acids. From germline, CDR1 is SGDLS and CDR2 YYNGEE. CDR3 nucleotides: TGTGCCAGCAGCGTAGAAGGGGTGGTGGAATACAATGAGCAGTTCTTC. Amino acid sequence: CASSVEGVVEYNEQFF. Supplemented by reference TRBV9 and TRBJ2-1, the full variable domain reads DSGVTQTPKHLITATGQRVTLRCSPRSGDLSVYWYQQSLDQGLQFLIQYYNGEERAKGNILERFSAQQFPDLHSELNLSSLELGDSALYFCASSVEGVVEYNEQFFGPGTRLTVL.

This chain joins TRBV6-1 and TRBJ2-7; D is perhaps TRBD1 (6 bases). Germline CDR1 MNHNS, CDR2 SASEGT. V lost 4 bases and J lost 1, with 8 bases in between. CDR3 length equals 13 residues. The CDR3 DNA reads as TGTGCCAGCAGTGGGACAGCGTCCTACGAGCAGTACTTC. Encoded protein: CASSGTASYEQYF.

The chain joins TRBV5-5 to TRBJ2-3; tentatively, D is TRBD1 (5 bases). This CDR3 comprises 13 residues. CDR1 and CDR2 (germline): SGHKS, YYEKEE (reference sequence). V was pared by 4 bases and J by 6 bases, with 12 bases between. CDR3 nucleotides: TGTGCCAGCAGCCCGCGACAGATGGATACGCAGTATTTT. This translates into CASSPRQMDTQYF.

The chain has TRBV12-5 and TRBJ2-1, with 12 bases identical to TRBD1. The CDR3 totals 15 residues. The germline V gene has CDR1 LGHNT and CDR2 FRNRAP. After removal of 5 bases from V and 9 bases from J, the junction contained 8 bases not matched to a gene. CDR3 sequence (DNA): TGTGCTAGTGGTCCCCGGGGACAGGGGGCTAGTGAGCAGTTCTTC. It translates to CASGPRGQGASEQFF.

This chain uses TRBV5-4 with TRBJ2-7; D perhaps matches TRBD1 (5 bases). CDR3 length equals 15 residues. Germline assignment: CDR1 SGHNT and CDR2 YYREEE (reference sequence). Trimming shortened V by 5 bases and J by 4 bases, and 19 bases separated the two germline ends. In DNA, the CDR3 is TGTGCCAGCAGTCCAGCCGGGCAGGGTAGTTACGAGCAGTACTTC. Translating gives CASSPAGQGSYEQYF.

The chain employs TRBV5-1 and TRBJ2-3, with 7 bases that match TRBD2. CDR1 and CDR2 from the germline V gene are SGHRS and YFSETQ. With V trimmed by 0 bases and J by 2 bases, 3 bases remained unmatched. The CDR3 length is 15 residues. CDR3 DNA: TGCGCCAGCAGCTTGGACGGGGGGATCACAGATACGCAGTATTTT. This codes for CASSLDGGITDTQYF.

The rearrangement links TRBV21-1 to TRBJ2-7; no check of the table's D call, TRBD1, against the DNA was made. TRBV21-1 corresponds to a pseudogene. CDR3 size: 12 residues. The CDR3 DNA is TGTGCCAGAGAGAACAGGGAACACGAGCAGTACTTC. As protein: CARENREHEQYF.

The chain recombines TRBV6-6 with TRBJ2-5; D gene uncertain. Germline CDR1 reads MNHNY; CDR2 reads SVGAGI (reference sequence). The germline V and J ends were trimmed by 5 bases and 3 bases, with 7 bases remaining between them. This CDR3 is 12 amino acids long. CDR3 region: CASSGTEETQYF. Written as DNA, the CDR3 is TGTGCCAGCAGTGGAACAGAAGAGACCCAGTACTTC.

The sample holds a few counts of this clone. This chain links TRBV28 with TRBJ1-5; 7 nucleotides match TRBD1. There are 13 residues in the CDR3. The ends lost 10 bases at V and 1 base at J; junction bases unmatched: 4. The germline CDR1 and CDR2 sequences are MDHEN and SYDVKM. The CDR3 protein is CATDRVSNQPQHF. DNA of the CDR3: TGTGCCACCGACAGGGTGAGCAATCAGCCCCAGCATTTT.

The V and J genes are TRBV11-2 and TRBJ2-1; TRBD2 matches at 11 bases. With V trimmed by 1 base and J by 8 bases, 13 bases remained unmatched. Germline V gives CDR1 SGHAT, CDR2 FQNNGV. This CDR3 has 18 residues. This CDR3 is CASSLGLAGNLANHEQFF. The CDR3, as DNA: TGTGCCAGCAGCTTAGGACTAGCGGGGAACTTGGCGAACCATGAGCAGTTCTTC. The full variable domain, its missing parts supplied by reference TRBV11-2 and TRBJ2-1, is EAGVAQSPRYKIIEKRQSVAFWCNPISGHATLYWYQQILGQGPKLLIQFQNNGVVDDSQLPKDRFSAERLKGVDSTLKIQPAKLEDSAVYLCASSLGLAGNLANHEQFFGPGTRLTVL.

This rearrangement joins TRBV2 to TRBJ2-1; a weak D match, TRBD1 (6 bases). The germline V gene has CDR1 SNHLY and CDR2 FYNNEI. This CDR3 is built from 16 residues. Trimming stripped 3 bases from V and 4 bases from J, with 16 bases between. The CDR3 region is CASSDPMAGEYNEQFF. For the CDR3, the DNA is TGTGCCAGCAGTGACCCTATGGCAGGGGAGTACAATGAGCAGTTCTTC.

The chain has TRBV7-6 and TRBJ2-2, with a tentative D call TRBD2 (7 bases). Germline CDR1 SGHVS, CDR2 FNYEAQ. With 5 bases removed from V and 5 bases from J, the gap between germline ends came to 21 bases. CDR3 length: 17 residues. The chain's CDR3 is CASSPPRGARSTGELFF. The CDR3 DNA follows: TGTGCCAGCAGCCCCCCCCGGGGGGCGCGTTCGACCGGGGAGCTGTTTTTT.

The rearrangement uses TRBV5-1 and TRBJ1-4; 7 nucleotides agree with TRBD1. The ends lost 4 bases at V and 4 bases at J; junction bases unmatched: 7. Germline V gene lookup returns CDR1 SGHRS and CDR2 YFSETQ. The CDR3 contains 15 residues. CDR3 coding DNA: TGCGCCAGCAGCCCGACAGGGATGAATAATGAAAAACTGTTTTTT. Protein: CASSPTGMNNEKLFF.

V usage is TRBV28 and J usage is TRBJ2-5; 10 nucleotides align to TRBD1. V shed 4 bases and J 5 bases; nucleotides not matched to a gene: 10. Per germline, CDR1 MDHEN and CDR2 SYDVKM. The CDR3 runs 16 residues. CDR3 sequence (DNA): TGTGCCAGCAGTTCGTCGACAGGGGGCTTTGTGGAGACCCAGTACTTC. Encoded protein: CASSSSTGGFVETQYF.

In this sample, this clone turned up once. The rearrangement joins TRBV27 to TRBJ2-7; 9 nucleotides match TRBD2. The CDR3 extends over 15 amino acids. The germline gives CDR1 MNHEY, CDR2 SMNVEV (reference sequence). J was trimmed by 6 bases and V by 1 base; bases with no gene match: 7. CDR3 residues: CASSLLAVAGVEQYF. In DNA, the CDR3 is TGTGCCAGCAGTTTATTGGCGGTAGCGGGAGTCGAGCAGTACTTC.

This chain connects TRBV10-3 to TRBJ1-2; 7 nucleotides agree with TRBD1. CDR1 is ENHRY and CDR2 is SYGVKD in the germline V gene. V was clipped by 6 bases and J by 7 bases; unmatched bases: 11. The CDR3 has 14 residues. The CDR3 protein is CAISDPGQNAGYTF. The CDR3 nucleotides are TGTGCCATCAGCGATCCGGGACAGAACGCTGGCTACACCTTC.

In its sample, this clone was seen a few times. The V gene is TRBV5-8, the J gene TRBJ2-3; D remains ambiguous. Germline V lookup: CDR1 SGHTS, CDR2 YDEGEE. The CDR3 is 15 residues long. V lost 4 bases, J lost 4 bases, and 16 bases lay in between. The CDR3 nucleotides read TGTGCCAGCAGCCACAGTAACAGATTTCCAGATACGCAGTATTTT. It codes for CASSHSNRFPDTQYF.

This clone has just a few counts. V gene TRBV9 combines with J gene TRBJ2-3; TRBD2 agrees at 7 bases. V was pared by 0 bases and J by 7 bases, with 8 bases of the junction left unmatched. The length of the CDR3 is 15 residues. CDR1 SGDLS and CDR2 YYNGEE come from the germline V gene. In DNA, the CDR3 is TGTGCCAGCAGCGTAGAGGTGGGAGGGCCTAATACGCAGTATTTT. As protein: CASSVEVGGPNTQYF.

The V gene is TRBV5-1, the J gene TRBJ2-3; 14 nucleotides align to TRBD2. CDR3 length: 16 residues. CDR1 and CDR2 from the germline V gene are SGHRS and YFSETQ. After removal of 2 bases from V and 5 bases from J, the junction contained 4 bases not matched to a gene. CDR3 sequence (DNA): TGCGCCAGCAGCTTCGGGACTAGCGGGGGTATAGATACGCAGTATTTT. This translates into CASSFGTSGGIDTQYF.

This clone was picked up one time. The DNA for the CDR3 is TGTGCCAGCAGCAAAGGGCAGGGACAGTACAATGAGCAGTTCTTC. Translating gives CASSKGQGQYNEQFF. V gene TRBV21-1 combines with J gene TRBJ2-1; TRBD1, the table's D call, was not compared with the DNA. TRBV21-1 is marked as a pseudogene. The CDR3 contains 15 residues.

The rearrangement uses TRBV5-1 and TRBJ1-2, with 7 bases identical to TRBD1. Per germline, CDR1 SGHRS and CDR2 YFSETQ. This CDR3 is 13 amino acids long. V dropped 4 bases and J dropped 4; count of bases not matched to a gene: 4. CDR3 protein: CASSPGQSYGYTF. The DNA of the CDR3 is TGCGCCAGCAGCCCGGGACAGTCCTATGGCTACACCTTC.

The chain recombines TRBV10-1 with TRBJ2-3; the match to TRBD2 covers 12 bases. Germline V gene lookup returns CDR1 WNHNN and CDR2 SYGVQD (reference sequence). V shed 1 base and J 5 bases; nucleotides not matched to a gene: 4. The CDR3 loop spans 16 amino acids. In DNA form, the CDR3 reads TGCGCCAGCAGTGAGTGGACTAGCGGGACTGGAGATACGCAGTATTTT. Protein: CASSEWTSGTGDTQYF.

Note on this clone: The junction departs from germline at one end; a sequencing error may be responsible. The J gene is TRBJ2-3, the V gene TRBV7-7; the match to TRBD2 covers 10 bases. CDR1 SSHAT and CDR2 FNYEAQ come from the germline V gene (reference sequence). The CDR3 totals 15 residues. Here the CDR3 DNA reads TGTGCTAGCAGCTTATTGACTAGCGGGACAGATACGCAGTATTTT. Translation gives CASSLLTSGTDTQYF.

The chain is built from TRBV21-1 and TRBJ2-3; the D call in the table, TRBD2, was not verified against the DNA. TRBV21-1 is a documented pseudogene. The CDR3 is made up of 15 amino acids. In DNA form, the CDR3 reads TGTGCCAGCAGCAAATCGGCGGAGGGTACAGATACGCAGTATTTT. The encoded protein is CASSKSAEGTDTQYF.

This chain uses TRBV4-1 with TRBJ1-2, with no clear D. Germline CDR1 is MGHRA and CDR2 is YSYEKL. The CDR3 extends over 13 amino acids. V was trimmed by 1 base and J by 8 bases, leaving 11 bases between them. CDR3 amino acids: CASSQVMGGGYTF. CDR3 nucleotides: TGCGCCAGCAGCCAAGTTATGGGAGGAGGCTACACCTTC.

V is TRBV19 and J is TRBJ1-1; D is uncertain. CDR1 and CDR2 (germline): LNHDA, SQIVND (reference sequence). There are 13 residues in the CDR3. V was pared by 7 bases and J by 0 bases, with 9 bases between. The CDR3: CASNRGLNTEAFF. CDR3 DNA: TGTGCCAGTAACCGCGGGCTGAACACTGAAGCTTTCTTT.

The V and J genes are TRBV5-4 and TRBJ1-1, with a tentative D call TRBD1 (6 bases). There are 13 residues in the CDR3. Looked up from germline, CDR1 is SGHNT and CDR2 is YYREEE (reference sequence). V lost 1 base and J 8 bases, leaving 12 bases between the germline ends. The CDR3 DNA reads as TGTGCCAGCAGCTTGCCGCAGGGGCTCGAAGCTTTCTTT. It encodes CASSLPQGLEAFF.

The chain employs TRBV6-1 and TRBJ2-2, with 7 bases identical to TRBD1. Germline CDR1 and CDR2: MNHNS and SASEGT. Germline trimming cut 3 bases from V and 1 base from J; bases unmatched to any gene: 5. The CDR3 covers 16 residues. The CDR3 sequence is CASSEQQGRNTGELFF. For the CDR3, the DNA is TGTGCCAGCAGTGAGCAACAGGGGCGGAACACCGGGGAGCTGTTTTTT.

This clone has just a few counts. V is TRBV28 and J is TRBJ1-1; 8 bases are shared with TRBD1. Per germline, CDR1 MDHEN and CDR2 SYDVKM. Losses at the gene ends were 8 bases for V and 0 bases for J; bases not matched to a gene: 8. The CDR3 has 15 amino acids. The CDR3 DNA sequence: TGTGCCAGCGATTCCCGGACAGGGCTGAACACTGAAGCTTTCTTT. Residues: CASDSRTGLNTEAFF. Supplemented by reference TRBV28 and TRBJ1-1, the full variable domain reads DVKVTQSSRYLVKRTGEKVFLECVQDMDHENMFWYRQDPGLGLRLIYFSYDVKMKEKGDIPEGYSVSREKKERFSLILESASTNQTSMYLCASDSRTGLNTEAFFGQGTRLTVV.

The table lists this clone with a few counts. The chain has TRBV18 and TRBJ2-7; 9 bases map to TRBD1. CDR1 is KGHSH, CDR2 LQKENI, per germline. The CDR3 contains 15 residues. The junction had 11 bases not matched to a gene; V was cut back by 5 bases and J by 6 bases. CDR3 protein: CASSAPGQGGIEQYF. For the CDR3, the DNA is TGTGCCAGCTCAGCGCCGGGACAGGGAGGCATCGAGCAGTACTTC.

The chain combines TRBV29-1 with TRBJ1-4; TRBD1 aligns across 8 bases. The CDR3 contains 13 residues. CDR1 SQVTM and CDR2 ANQGSEA come from the germline V gene. V lost 6 bases to trimming and J lost 5 bases; unmatched junction nucleotides: 5. This CDR3 is CSVSGQVNEKLFF. The CDR3 nucleotides are TGCAGCGTGTCGGGACAGGTGAATGAAAAACTGTTTTTT.

This chain uses TRBV14 with TRBJ2-3; 7 bases fit TRBD2. V lost 0 bases to trimming and J lost 7 bases; unmatched junction nucleotides: 10. The length of the CDR3 is 16 residues. CDR1 and CDR2 (germline): SGHDN, FVKESK. The CDR3 DNA reads TGTGCCAGCAGCCAAGATATCGCGGGAGTTAAAAATACGCAGTATTTT. Translating gives CASSQDIAGVKNTQYF. Full variable domain (outside the CDR3, taken from reference TRBV14 and TRBJ2-3): EAGVTQFPSHSVIEKGQTVTLRCDPISGHDNLYWYRRVMGKEIKFLLHFVKESKQDESGMPNNRFLAERTGGTYSTLKVQPAELEDSGVYFCASSQDIAGVKNTQYFGPGTRLTVL.